The entry below gives a single TCR beta chain sequence along with its context. As yet, its antigen is unknown. One end of the junction varies from germline; a read error may be responsible. This entry belongs to a study of CD8+CD57+ T cells in acquired aplastic anemia. Study-level information: Isolated CD4+ and CD8+ cells, once sorted, yielded DNA averaging around 3.3 ug.

The study, taken as a whole, reports: Patients and controls turned out to have 25 to 30 CD8+ CDR3 sequences in common.

Patients chosen for sequencing had CD8+CD57+ cells that had expanded, as shown by flow cytometry. CDR3 and TCR beta VDJ profiling relied on a genomic DNA template. TCRdb reprocessed the reads with MiXCR, giving one entry per CDR3 protein. The sample shows 130,000 or so distinct CDR3 sequences, 55% to 70% of them seen only once. This TCR came from a human donor with aplastic anemia. The sequencing sample was made of sorted CD4+, CD8+, or CD8+CD57+ T cells (not recorded which) from PBMCs.

CDR3 DNA: TGTGCCAGTAGTAAGGGACAGGGGAGCCACGAGCAGCACTTC. The encoded protein is CASSKGQGSHEQHF. The V and J genes are TRBV19 and TRBJ2-7, with TRBD1 matching over 10 bases. This CDR3 has 14 amino acids. Germline assignment: CDR1 LNHDA and CDR2 SQIVND (reference sequence). Complete variable domain (other parts from reference TRBV19 and TRBJ2-7): DGGITQSPKYLFRKEGQNVTLSCEQNLNHDAMYWYRQDPGQGLRLIYYSQIVNDFQKGDIAEGYSVSREKKESFPLTVTSAQKNPTAFYLCASSKGQGSHEQHFGPGTRLTVT.